This T cell receptor beta chain was documented in a study of OX40 agonist ivuxolimab in advanced cancers. General observations from the study: There were, on average, more expanded clones in CD8+ T cells than in CD4+.

As to this clone: The antigen remains undetermined.

The ends lost 1 base at V and 4 bases at J; junction bases unmatched: 6. CDR1 and CDR2 (germline): SEHNR, FQNEAQ (reference sequence). The CDR3 is 16 residues long. The table came from immunoSEQ multiplex PCR; TCRdb's copy has only in-frame clones and leaves some out. The table records approximately 70,000 clones, more than 75% of them present only once. The sequence came from an adult with an advanced solid tumor such as melanoma, head and neck, liver or kidney cancer. The starting material was CD4+ or CD8+ T cells sorted from blood, obtained in a trial of the OX40 agonist ivuxolimab. The chain is built from TRBV7-9 and TRBJ2-3, with 9 bases that match TRBD2. The DNA for the CDR3 is TGTGCCAGCAGCTTAGTTAGCGGGAGTGGCGCAGATACGCAGTATTTT. Its translation is CASSLVSGSGADTQYF.